This T cell receptor (beta chain) was sequenced for a study of T-cell reconstitution after alpha-beta-depleted transplantation in children. Unique molecular identifiers were incorporated into the prepared TCRbeta library. Via MiXCR, TCRdb re-called the PCR reads, giving one row per CDR3 protein. The table has some 640,000 distinct CDR3 sequences, around 17% seen once. V lost 4 bases, J lost 7 bases, and 11 bases lay in between. CDR1 SEHNR and CDR2 FQNEAQ come from the germline V gene (reference sequence). The CDR3 extends over 13 amino acids. The receptor was derived from a human donor who donated a stem cell graft to a child with acute myeloid leukemia. The input for sequencing was PBMCs from the stem cell graft donor, taken from the stem cell graft. This sequence joins TRBV7-9 and TRBJ2-1; tentative D call: TRBD2 (5 bases). CDR3 protein: CASSSTDWNEQFF. CDR3 coding DNA: TGTGCCAGCAGCTCGACGGACTGGAATGAGCAGTTCTTC.